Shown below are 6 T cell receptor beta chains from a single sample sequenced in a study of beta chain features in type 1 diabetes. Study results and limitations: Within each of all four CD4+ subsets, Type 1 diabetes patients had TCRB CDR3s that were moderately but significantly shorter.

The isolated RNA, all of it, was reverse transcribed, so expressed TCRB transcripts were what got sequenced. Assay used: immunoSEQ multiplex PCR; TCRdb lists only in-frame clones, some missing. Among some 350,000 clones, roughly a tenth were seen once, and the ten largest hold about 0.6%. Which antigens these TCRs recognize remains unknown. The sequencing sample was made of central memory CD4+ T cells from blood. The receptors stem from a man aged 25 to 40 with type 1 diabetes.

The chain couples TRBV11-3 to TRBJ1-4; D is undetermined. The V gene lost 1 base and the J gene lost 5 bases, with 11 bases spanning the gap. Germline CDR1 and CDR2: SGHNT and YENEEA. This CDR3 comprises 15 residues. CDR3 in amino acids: CASSLGPGPNEKLFF. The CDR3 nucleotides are TGTGCCAGCAGCTTAGGCCCTGGACCAAATGAAAAACTGTTTTTT.

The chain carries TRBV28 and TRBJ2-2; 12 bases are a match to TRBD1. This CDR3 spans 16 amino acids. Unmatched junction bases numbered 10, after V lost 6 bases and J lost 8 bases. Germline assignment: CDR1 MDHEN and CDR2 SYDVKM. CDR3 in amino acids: CASRTPGQGASGELFF. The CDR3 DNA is TGTGCCAGCAGGACACCGGGACAGGGGGCCTCAGGGGAGCTGTTTTTT.

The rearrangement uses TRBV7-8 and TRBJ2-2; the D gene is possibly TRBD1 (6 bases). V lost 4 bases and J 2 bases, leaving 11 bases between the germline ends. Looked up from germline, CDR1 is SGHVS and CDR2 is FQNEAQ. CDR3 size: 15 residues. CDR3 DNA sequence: TGTGCCAGCAGCTACCGGACAGCCAACACCGGGGAGCTGTTTTTT. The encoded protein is CASSYRTANTGELFF.

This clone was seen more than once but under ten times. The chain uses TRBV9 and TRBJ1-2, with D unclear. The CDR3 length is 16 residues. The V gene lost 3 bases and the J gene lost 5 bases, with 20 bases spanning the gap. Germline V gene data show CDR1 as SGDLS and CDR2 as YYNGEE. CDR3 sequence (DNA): TGTGCCAGCAGCGACTACTCGACGGATTTGTTGTATGGCTACACCTTC. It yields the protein CASSDYSTDLLYGYTF.

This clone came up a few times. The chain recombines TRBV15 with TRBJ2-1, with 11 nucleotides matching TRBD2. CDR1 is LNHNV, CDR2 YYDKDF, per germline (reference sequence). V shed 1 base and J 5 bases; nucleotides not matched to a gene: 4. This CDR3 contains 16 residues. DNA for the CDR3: TGTGCCACCAGCAGAGTACTACTAGCGGGAGACAATGAGCAGTTCTTC. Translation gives CATSRVLLAGDNEQFF. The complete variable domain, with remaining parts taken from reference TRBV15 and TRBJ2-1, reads DAMVIQNPRYQVTQFGKPVTLSCSQTLNHNVMYWYQQKSSQAPKLLFHYYDKDFNNEADTPDNFQSRRPNTSFCFLDIRSPGLGDTAMYLCATSRVLLAGDNEQFFGPGTRLTVL.

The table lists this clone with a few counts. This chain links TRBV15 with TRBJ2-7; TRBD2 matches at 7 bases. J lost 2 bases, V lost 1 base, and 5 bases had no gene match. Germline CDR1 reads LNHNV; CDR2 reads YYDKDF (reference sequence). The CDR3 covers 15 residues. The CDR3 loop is CATSRVAGVPYEQYF. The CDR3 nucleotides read TGTGCCACCAGCAGAGTTGCGGGAGTTCCCTACGAGCAGTACTTC.